This T cell receptor (beta chain) was retrieved from a study of cytomegalovirus exposure and HLA in healthy donors (dated by TCRdb to about 2017). Study-level background: An earlier analysis of approximately 640 of the donors reported 250 to 300 Gb of sequence data and approximately 110 million unique TCR beta sequences from 150 million to 200 million T cells. Roughly 290 gigabases of sequencing data and 70 million to 95 million unique TCR sequences made up an early release that covered several hundred HLA-typed donors. Among the roughly 370 genotyped donors, more than 70% belonged to the genetic ancestry cluster associated with self-reported Caucasian donors. The study was designed to test whether signatures of past pathogen exposure could be identified by cataloging public T cell receptors. The study used immunosequencing to profile the T cell repertoires of approximately 650 subjects and linked those repertoires to cytomegalovirus serostatus. In addition to the first cohort of around 670 subjects, a separate validation cohort of 120 different subjects was used. To predict cytomegalovirus infection status, the study brought together high-throughput TCR immunosequencing, statistical association of individual TCRs with disease status, and machine learning. A later analysis re-examined previously published TCR beta repertoires from just over 650 donors and added high-resolution HLA genotyping to investigate patterns of TCR occurrence. Rather than drawing on any new phenotypic data, the later analysis identified candidate immune exposures from TCR beta sequences and the way those sequences occurred across donors. To decide whether each TCR beta V gene segment behaved as functional or pseudogenic, an earlier analysis of some 540 of the donors relied on high-throughput TCR beta sequencing. Donor age, sex, ethnicity and CMV serostatus were compiled alongside the repertoire data. A later genetic analysis used genome-wide SNP genotypes for about three fifths of the 666 donors, treating that subset as a discovery cohort. Every discovery cohort repertoire had been produced on one sequencing platform. HLA typing covered class I and class II loci at four-digit resolution. Typing coverage varied by locus: roughly 629-640 donors for A, B, C, DRB1 and DQB1; more than 500 for DQA1; nearly 610 for DPA1; roughly 450 for DPB1. Because of strong linkage in the cohort, 5 or 6 DR-DQ haplotypes were treated as single units for association and clustering. Among roughly 400 genotyped donors of the cohort, an average of approximately 240,000 unique TCR beta nucleotide sequences were sequenced per donor, roughly a sixth of them non-productive. General findings and caveats noted by the study authors: The 87-base-pair reads could not distinguish some IMGT-functional V segments, including TRBV6-2 and TRBV6-3, so those segments were excluded. Sequencing depth was assumed to be roughly uniform across donors in the presence/absence analyses, though that assumption may not hold. This cohort had only TCR beta chains sequenced, and the lack of alpha or paired-chain data limited which features could be detected. In a later analysis, HLA-associated TCR beta chains showed more clonal expansion and lower generation probabilities than non-associated chains that were equally common. In a later analysis, several top co-occurrence clusters were reported to appear linked to parvovirus B19, influenza, CMV and Epstein-Barr virus. A later genetic analysis reported fewer N-insertions in productive TCRs among donors in an Asian-associated ancestry cluster than the roughly 620-donor mean. The classifier was reported to diagnose cytomegalovirus status with high specificity and sensitivity in both the original and validation cohorts. In a later analysis, the rate of TCR association differed among HLA loci, with DRB1 alleles having the most associated TCRs and HLA-C alleles having the fewest. While some public TCRs were present in many individuals, most TCR sequences turned up only very rarely across donors. The authors suggested that the approach could potentially be extended to other disease states and immunological phenotypes. Over 15 rarely observed V segments, including chromosome 9 orphons, were excluded from the earlier analysis of a few hundred of the donors because counts were too low. Immune exposure information for the cohort was limited to CMV serostatus. Because HLA typing was missing for some donors at each locus, association tests included only the typed subset. Three of the identified cytomegalovirus-associated TCR beta chains were confirmed in vitro to be specific for cytomegalovirus antigens. A later analysis found that most CMV-associated TCR beta chains appeared HLA-restricted, with HLA associations seemingly driven largely by CMV exposure. A further reported finding was that TCR beta sequences accurately predicted the HLA-A and HLA-B alleles for most subjects in the first cohort. In a later genetic analysis, a missense DCLRE1C variant was associated with V-gene and J-gene trimming of TCR beta chains, and the association was replicated in an independent cohort. In the study, approximately 150 TCR beta chains were listed as associated with cytomegalovirus. Linkage disequilibrium might explain the correlated functional status among segregating V segments, but an unknown experimental factor could not be excluded. Strong co-occurrence of HLA alleles, especially DR and DQ, made assigning TCR associations to individual alleles difficult. At a false discovery rate of 0.05, a later analysis linked 16,951 TCR beta sequences to specific HLA alleles. In an earlier analysis of several hundred of the donors, most TCR beta V segments were observed in productive rearrangements about 87% or about 30% of the time, broadly matching IMGT annotations. A cluster of highly shared sequence variants was judged likely to be a technical artifact of the sequencing pipeline.

The cohort comprised fewer than 700 healthy bone marrow donors. All cohort members were sampled while nominally healthy, although unrecorded immune exposures were likely present. The donor was CMV seronegative and was included in the group of hundreds of seronegative cohort members. A peripheral blood sample was collected from each donor, and TCR beta sequencing was performed on peripheral blood mononuclear cells. Genomic DNA extraction from the blood cell samples was performed with the Qiagen DNeasy Blood Extraction Kit. The library relied on the immunoSEQ multiplex PCR assay. The multiplex PCR relied on a mix of 60 forward primers for TCR Vbeta segments and 13 reverse primers for TCR Jbeta segments. A multiplex PCR assay on genomic DNA amplified the CDR3 region of rearranged TCR beta genes. Amplified TCR beta libraries were sequenced as 87-base-pair reads on the Illumina HiSeq System. Concerning the study's data processing: Across the 640 or so repertoires, a later analysis counted 80 million or so unique TCR beta chains, around 10 million of which were shared by at least two donors. Raw reads were error-corrected and collapsed into unique sequences by a nearest-neighbor algorithm in which closely related sequences were merged to remove PCR and sequencing errors. V, D and J gene segments were assigned by aligning CDR3 sequences to IMGT reference sequences. For a sequence to be retained, at least a six-nucleotide match to both a V gene segment and a J gene segment was required. Rearrangements were called productive when the CDR3 lacked stop codons and stayed in frame with V and J; all others were non-productive. Following IMGT convention, CDR3 was defined as the stretch from the second conserved V-encoded cysteine to the conserved J-encoded phenylalanine. The earlier analysis of some 600 of the donors excluded sequences that lacked an unambiguous match to a single V gene segment. An earlier analysis of about 600 of the donors called V segments functional above 56.7% productive rearrangements and segregating when the between-donor standard deviation exceeded 5%. A statistical classification framework was built for diagnosing cytomegalovirus status from the catalog of TCR beta chain sequences. In a later analysis, TCR nucleotide sequences were compared against IMGT/GENE-DB human TR gene sequences so that V and J genes could be assigned. A later analysis assigned CDR3 sequences and most-parsimonious VDJ recombination scenarios with the TCRdist pipeline. In a later analysis, each TCR beta chain was defined by its CDR3 amino acid sequence together with its V-gene family, and reads without a unique V-gene family were excluded. In a later analysis, 500 to 650 highly shared, low-generation-probability nucleotide sequences were removed to address suspected cross-contamination and a sequencing artifact. In a later analysis, a clonal expansion index was calculated for each public chain from normalized within-repertoire ranks of inferred template counts. Generation probabilities in a later analysis came from a VDJ recombination model fitted to out-of-frame rearrangements, and those results were checked against IGoR. Hypergeometric tests were used in a later analysis to score TCR-TCR, TCR-HLA and TCR-CMV co-occurrence, with a repertoire-size bias correction applied to the TCR pairs. A later analysis estimated false discovery rates by permuting HLA or CMV assignments 20 times. In a later analysis, co-occurring TCRs were grouped using DBSCAN, with TCRdist sequence similarity added in when clustering inside HLA-allele-positive subsets. For co-occurrence clustering, repertoires with fewer than 30,000 or more than 120,000 public chains were excluded, along with several repertoires with anomalous nucleotide sharing. The clones in this table, taken by TCRdb from immuneACCESS, are in-frame only. Not every clone is retained; where verified, under half of the shortfall comes from an unresolved V gene, and the cause of the rest is unknown. D and trimming were read from the DNA, whereas the V and J calls and clone size are those reported in that table. The sample has about 200,000 clones on record, 83% of them singletons. The ten most abundant clones make up roughly 1.5% of the sample.

The CDR3 covers 16 residues, taking in both the cysteine and the phenylalanine. This entry keeps only the CDR3 DNA: 48 bases, framed from base 1. V gives up 1 base and J gives up 4 bases, and the segment between their germline ends measures 17 bases. Per the germline V gene, MNHNS is the CDR1 and SASEGT is the CDR2. As regards this clone: What this receptor recognizes is not known. No qualities accompany the bases; no much larger clone lies one base away.

This receptor was obtained from a girl between 10 and 17 years old in good health and CMV-seronegative. This chain joins TRBV6-1 to TRBJ2-7; the best D guess is TRBD2, with 5 bases matching. Sequences were obtained from PBMCs. Here is the DNA: TGTGCCAGCAGTGAAGATTCGAGAGGGCCAAAATACGAGCAGTACTTC. It encodes CASSEDSRGPKYEQYF.